The sequence of this TCR beta chain was determined in a study of OX40 agonist ivuxolimab in advanced cancers. Germline V gives CDR1 SEHNR, CDR2 FQNEAQ (reference sequence). The CDR3 is 15 residues long. The J segment lost 2 bases and the V segment lost 6 bases, leaving 2 bases of the junction unmatched. The method was immunoSEQ multiplex PCR; TCRdb's version includes in-frame clones alone and lacks a portion of them. The sample lists some 60,000 clones, 75% to 90% occurring once. The sequence was obtained from an adult with an advanced solid tumor such as melanoma, head and neck, liver or kidney cancer. Sequenced here: CD4+ or CD8+ T cells sorted from blood, sampled in a trial of the OX40 agonist ivuxolimab. V and J are TRBV7-9 and TRBJ2-1; 12 bases align to TRBD2. CDR3 DNA sequence: TGTGCCAGCAGTCTAGCGGGAGGGCCCTACAATGAGCAGTTCTTC. It is translated as CASSLAGGPYNEQFF.